Below, 5 T cell receptor beta chains from the same sample are listed, as sequenced in a study of radiotherapy plus CTLA-4 blockade in lung cancer (dated by TCRdb to between 2018 and 2020). Libraries were built with the immunoSEQ multiplex PCR assay. Sourced from immuneACCESS, this table was stored by TCRdb with only in-frame sequences that have V and J called. A share of the clones is absent; for the studies checked, an unresolved V gene accounts for under half, and the remainder has no known explanation. Here the sample has approximately 50,000 clones; 73% occur a single time. The top ten clonotypes cover about 3.8% of the sample. This material consisted of peripheral blood, taken from a patient treated with radiotherapy plus ipilimumab. The source of these receptors is a human donor with non-small cell lung cancer who had a complete response to radiotherapy plus ipilimumab.

Concerning this clone itself: This CDR3 is also generated by other DNA sequences in the sample. The CDR3 DNA is TGCACCAGCAGCCAAGCTGGAGACAGTGAGAATCAGCCCCAGCATTTT. This sequence encodes CTSSQAGDSENQPQHF. The rearrangement uses TRBV1 and TRBJ1-5; the table's D gene call, TRBD1, was not cross checked with the DNA. TRBV1 is designated a pseudogene. The CDR3 is 16 residues long.

V usage is TRBV19 and J usage is TRBJ2-1; the match to TRBD2 covers 9 bases. V lost 4 bases and J lost 4; bases outside the gene matches: 11. The CDR3 consists of 17 residues. Germline CDR1 and CDR2: LNHDA and SQIVND (reference sequence). The CDR3 is CASSTRSTSGPYNEQFF. In DNA form, the CDR3 reads TGTGCCAGTAGTACCCGCTCGACTAGCGGACCTTACAATGAGCAGTTCTTC.

In its sample, this clone was seen a few times. This chain uses TRBV30 with TRBJ1-2; the D gene is possibly TRBD1 (6 bases). Germline V gene lookup returns CDR1 GTSNPN and CDR2 SVGIG (reference sequence). Trimming cost V 4 bases and J 3 bases, with 15 bases left between them. This CDR3 region has 14 residues. DNA of the CDR3: TGTGCCTGGACGGACAGCCCTGCGGACTATGGCTACACCTTC. Its protein product is CAWTDSPADYGYTF. The complete variable domain, with remaining parts taken from reference TRBV30 and TRBJ1-2, reads SQTIHQWPATLVQPVGSPLSLECTVEGTSNPNLYWYRQAAGRGLQLLFYSVGIGQISSEVPQNLSASRPQDRQFILSSKKLLLSDSGFYLCAWTDSPADYGYTFGSGTRLTVV.

The chain links TRBV7-9 to TRBJ2-5; no clear D. Germline CDR1 is SEHNR and CDR2 is FQNEAQ (reference sequence). This CDR3 has 13 amino acids. The V end lost 1 base, the J end lost 2 bases, and 5 bases lay between the germline ends. As DNA, the CDR3 is TGTGCCAGCAGCTTAGTGGAGCAAGAGACCCAGTACTTC. Encoded protein: CASSLVEQETQYF. The full variable domain, completed using reference TRBV7-9 and TRBJ2-5, is DTGVSQNPRHKITKRGQNVTFRCDPISEHNRLYWYRQTLGQGPEFLTYFQNEAQLEKSRLLSDRFSAERPKGSFSTLEIQRTEQGDSAMYLCASSLVEQETQYFGPGTRLLVL.

The rearrangement links TRBV19 to TRBJ2-5, with 13 bases identical to TRBD2. Losses at the gene ends were 4 bases for V and 4 bases for J; bases not matched to a gene: 6. This CDR3 has 16 residues. CDR1 is LNHDA, CDR2 SQIVND, per germline (reference sequence). CDR3 nucleotide sequence: TGTGCCAGTAGTACTTGGACTAGCGGGAGATTAGAGACCCAGTACTTC. It encodes CASSTWTSGRLETQYF.